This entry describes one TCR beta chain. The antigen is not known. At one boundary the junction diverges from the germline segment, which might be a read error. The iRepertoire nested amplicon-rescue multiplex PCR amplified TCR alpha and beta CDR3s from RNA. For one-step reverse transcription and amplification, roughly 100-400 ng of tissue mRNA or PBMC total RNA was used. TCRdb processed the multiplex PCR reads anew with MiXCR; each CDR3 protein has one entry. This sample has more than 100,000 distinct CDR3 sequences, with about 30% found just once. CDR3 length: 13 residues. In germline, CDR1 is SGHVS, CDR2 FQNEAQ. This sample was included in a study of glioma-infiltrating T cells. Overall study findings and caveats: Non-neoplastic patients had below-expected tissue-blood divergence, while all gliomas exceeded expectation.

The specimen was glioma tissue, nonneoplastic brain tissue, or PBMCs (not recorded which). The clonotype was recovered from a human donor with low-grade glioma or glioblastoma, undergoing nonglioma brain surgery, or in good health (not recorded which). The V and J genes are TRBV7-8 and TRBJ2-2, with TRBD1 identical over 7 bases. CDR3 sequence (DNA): TGTGCCAGCAGCCCGGGACAGTCCGGCGAGCTGTTTTTT. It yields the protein CASSPGQSGELFF.